This is a list of T cell receptor beta chains from one sample in a study of T-cell reconstitution after alpha-beta-depleted transplantation in children. TCRdb redid the calling of the PCR reads with MiXCR, one entry per CDR3 protein. The sample has a few hundred thousand distinct CDR3 sequences, 12% seen once; the top ten hold roughly 5.4%. The sequencing here drew on PBMCs from the stem cell graft donor, taken from the stem cell graft. These receptors all stem from a human donor who donated a stem cell graft to a child with combined immunodeficiency. CDR3s leave out the opening cysteine and the closing phenylalanine or tryptophan.

cdr3_aa j_call v_call
ASRSGTNNEQF TRBJ2-1 TRBV6-6
SAGQGLTDTQY TRBJ2-3 TRBV29-1
ASSLPAGYSTDTQY TRBJ2-3 TRBV13
ASSESQANQPQH TRBJ1-5 TRBV2
ASSSSGGYEQY TRBJ2-7 TRBV27
ASSFTGGGAF TRBJ1-1 TRBV12-3/TRBV12-4
ASSVSGVETQY TRBJ2-5 TRBV9
ASSLSRSTEAF TRBJ1-1 TRBV7-6
ATSRRGSFYGYT TRBJ1-2 TRBV15
ASSPQVLNQPQH TRBJ1-5 TRBV6-2/TRBV6-3
ASNRKVRDSGNTIY TRBJ1-3 TRBV6-1
ASSQDRLAGAAGELF TRBJ2-2 TRBV4-3
ASSYSNKVGNIQY TRBJ2-4 TRBV6-2/TRBV6-3
ASSFGFTDTQY TRBJ2-3 TRBV7-8
ASTLERGANTGELF TRBJ2-2 TRBV12-3/TRBV12-4
ASSLVGTGVGNTIY TRBJ1-3 TRBV7-8
ASIRGREQY TRBJ2-7 TRBV6-5
ASSSQTDGYT TRBJ1-2 TRBV7-9
ASSDPAAGASYNEQF TRBJ2-1 TRBV10-1
ASSLFGGRETQY TRBJ2-5 TRBV5-1